These 3 T cell receptor beta chains were all obtained from the same sample, sequenced in a study of shared clonotypes between healthy human individuals (dated by TCRdb to 2018 to 2021). The library was built by means of the immunoSEQ multiplex PCR assay. In its TCRdb copy, this immuneACCESS table keeps in-frame sequences only and misses some clones. Where compared with another copy, unresolved V genes explain less than half of these, and the others have no known cause. The sample yields about 2,500,000 clones; 90% to 95% were counted once. The ten largest clonotypes hold 0.13% to 0.15% of the sample. Specimen: naive CD4+ T cells sorted from blood. The cell subset or site label here, explained by the study, means: CD45RA+ positively selected. Receptors were obtained from a man aged 18-30 years in good health.

The chain uses TRBV7-9 and TRBJ2-2; TRBD1 matches 8 bases. CDR3 size: 17 residues. Germline CDR1 is SEHNR and CDR2 is FQNEAQ (reference sequence). The ends lost 5 bases at V and 1 base at J; junction bases unmatched: 9. This CDR3 reads CASSPHPGQENTGELFF. The CDR3 DNA reads TGTGCCAGCAGCCCCCATCCGGGACAGGAGAACACCGGGGAGCTGTTTTTT.

J is TRBJ1-1 and V is TRBV27; the D is unclear. The germline CDR1 and CDR2 sequences are MNHEY and SMNVEV (reference sequence). V was shortened by 2 bases and J by 1 base, with 8 bases between the two germline ends. The CDR3 spans 14 residues. Written as DNA, the CDR3 is TGTGCCAGCAGTTTAAGGCAGTCGAACACTGAAGCTTTCTTT. Translated: CASSLRQSNTEAFF.

The chain links TRBV27 to TRBJ2-7; 11 nucleotides align to TRBD2. Unmatched junction bases numbered 8, after V lost 5 bases and J lost 2 bases. Germline V gives CDR1 MNHEY, CDR2 SMNVEV (reference sequence). The CDR3 runs to 16 residues. The CDR3 DNA follows: TGTGCCAGCAGTCTGGCTAGCGGGGGGTTGGCCTACGAGCAGTACTTC. Protein sequence: CASSLASGGLAYEQYF.